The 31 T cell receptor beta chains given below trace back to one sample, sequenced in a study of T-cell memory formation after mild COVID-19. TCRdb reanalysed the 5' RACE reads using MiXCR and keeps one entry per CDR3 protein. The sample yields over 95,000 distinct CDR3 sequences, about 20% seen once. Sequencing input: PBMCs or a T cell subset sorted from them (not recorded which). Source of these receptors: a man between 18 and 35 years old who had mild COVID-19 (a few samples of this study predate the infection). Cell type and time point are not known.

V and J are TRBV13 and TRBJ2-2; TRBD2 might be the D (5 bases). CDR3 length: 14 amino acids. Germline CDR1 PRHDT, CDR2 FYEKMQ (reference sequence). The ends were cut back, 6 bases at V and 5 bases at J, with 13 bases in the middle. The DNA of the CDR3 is TGTGCCAGCAGACTAGGGCAGGTGACCGGGGAGCTGTTTTTT. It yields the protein CASRLGQVTGELFF.

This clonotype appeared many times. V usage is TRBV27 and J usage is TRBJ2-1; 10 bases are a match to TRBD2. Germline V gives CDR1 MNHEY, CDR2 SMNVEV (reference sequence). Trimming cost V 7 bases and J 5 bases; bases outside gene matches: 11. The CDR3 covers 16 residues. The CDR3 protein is CASTDAGLAGDNEQFF. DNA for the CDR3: TGTGCCAGCACCGACGCGGGGCTAGCGGGGGACAATGAGCAGTTCTTC.

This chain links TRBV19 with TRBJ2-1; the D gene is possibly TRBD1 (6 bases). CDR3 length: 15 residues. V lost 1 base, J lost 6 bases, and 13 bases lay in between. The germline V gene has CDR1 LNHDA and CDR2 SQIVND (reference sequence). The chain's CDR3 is CASSIVGTGPNEQFF. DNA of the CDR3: TGTGCCAGTAGTATAGTAGGCACAGGGCCCAATGAGCAGTTCTTC.

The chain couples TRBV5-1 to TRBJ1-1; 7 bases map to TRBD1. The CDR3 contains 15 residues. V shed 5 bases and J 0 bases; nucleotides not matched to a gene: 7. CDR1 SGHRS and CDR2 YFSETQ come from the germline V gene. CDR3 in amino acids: CASSFYRGMNTEAFF. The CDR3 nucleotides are TGCGCCAGCAGTTTTTACAGGGGTATGAACACTGAAGCTTTCTTT.

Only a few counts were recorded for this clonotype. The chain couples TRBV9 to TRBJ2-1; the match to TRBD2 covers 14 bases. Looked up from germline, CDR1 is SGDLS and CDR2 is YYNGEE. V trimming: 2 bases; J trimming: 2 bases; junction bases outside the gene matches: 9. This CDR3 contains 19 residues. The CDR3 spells CASSVRWGTSGGAYNEQFF. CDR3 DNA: TGTGCCAGCAGCGTCCGTTGGGGGACTAGCGGGGGAGCCTACAATGAGCAGTTCTTC.

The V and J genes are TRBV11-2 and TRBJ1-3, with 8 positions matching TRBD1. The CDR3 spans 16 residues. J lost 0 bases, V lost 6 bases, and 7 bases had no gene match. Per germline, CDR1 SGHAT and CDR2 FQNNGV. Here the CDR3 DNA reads TGTGCCAGCAGGAAAACCAGGGGGCCCTCTGGAAACACCATATATTTT. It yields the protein CASRKTRGPSGNTIYF.

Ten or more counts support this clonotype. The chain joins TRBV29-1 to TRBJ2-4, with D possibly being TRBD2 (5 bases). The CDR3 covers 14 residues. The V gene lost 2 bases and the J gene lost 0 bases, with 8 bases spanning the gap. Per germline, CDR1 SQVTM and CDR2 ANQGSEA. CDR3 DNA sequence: TGCAGCGTTGAAAAGGGAGAAGCCAAAAACATTCAGTACTTC. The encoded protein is CSVEKGEAKNIQYF.

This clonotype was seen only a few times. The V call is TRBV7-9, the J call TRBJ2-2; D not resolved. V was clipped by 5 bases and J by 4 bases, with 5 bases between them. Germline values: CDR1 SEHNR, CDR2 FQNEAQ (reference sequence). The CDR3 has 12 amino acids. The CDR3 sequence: CASSPITGELFF. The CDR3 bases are TGTGCCAGCAGCCCTATCACCGGGGAGCTGTTTTTT.

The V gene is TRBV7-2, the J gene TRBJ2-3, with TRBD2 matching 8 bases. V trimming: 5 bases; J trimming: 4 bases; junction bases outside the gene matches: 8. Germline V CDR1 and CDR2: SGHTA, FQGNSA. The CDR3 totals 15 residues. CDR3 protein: CASSPSGGLADTQYF. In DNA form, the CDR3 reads TGTGCCAGCAGCCCTTCGGGGGGGCTAGCAGATACGCAGTATTTT.

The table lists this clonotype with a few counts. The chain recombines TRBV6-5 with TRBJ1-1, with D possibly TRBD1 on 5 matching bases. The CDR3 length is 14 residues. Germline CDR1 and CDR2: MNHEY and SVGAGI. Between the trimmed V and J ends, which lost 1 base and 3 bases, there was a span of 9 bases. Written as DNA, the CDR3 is TGTGCCAGCAGTTACTACCGGGGGGACACTGAAGCTTTCTTT. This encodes CASSYYRGDTEAFF.

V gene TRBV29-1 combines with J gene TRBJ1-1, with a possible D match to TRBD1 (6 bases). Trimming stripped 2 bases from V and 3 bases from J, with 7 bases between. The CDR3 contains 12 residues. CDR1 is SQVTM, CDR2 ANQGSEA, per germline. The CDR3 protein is CSVENRDTEAFF. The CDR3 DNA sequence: TGCAGCGTTGAAAACAGGGACACTGAAGCTTTCTTT.

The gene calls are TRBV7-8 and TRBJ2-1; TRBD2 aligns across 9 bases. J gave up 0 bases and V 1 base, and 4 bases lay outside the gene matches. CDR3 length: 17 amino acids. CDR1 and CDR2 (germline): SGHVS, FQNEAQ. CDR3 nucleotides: TGTGCCAGCAGCTTAGAGGTAGCGGGAGACTCCTACAATGAGCAGTTCTTC. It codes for CASSLEVAGDSYNEQFF.

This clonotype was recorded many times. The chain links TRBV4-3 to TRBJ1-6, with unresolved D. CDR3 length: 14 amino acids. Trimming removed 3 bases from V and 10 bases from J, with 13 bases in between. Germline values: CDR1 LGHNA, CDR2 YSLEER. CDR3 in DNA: TGCGCCAGCAGCCAGGCGGGATTAGTATCACCCCTCCACTTT. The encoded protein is CASSQAGLVSPLHF.

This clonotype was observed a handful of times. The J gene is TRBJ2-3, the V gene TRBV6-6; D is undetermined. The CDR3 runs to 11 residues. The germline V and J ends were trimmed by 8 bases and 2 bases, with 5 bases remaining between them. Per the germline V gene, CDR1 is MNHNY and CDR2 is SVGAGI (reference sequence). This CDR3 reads CASENTDTQYF. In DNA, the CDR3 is TGTGCCAGCGAGAACACAGATACGCAGTATTTT.

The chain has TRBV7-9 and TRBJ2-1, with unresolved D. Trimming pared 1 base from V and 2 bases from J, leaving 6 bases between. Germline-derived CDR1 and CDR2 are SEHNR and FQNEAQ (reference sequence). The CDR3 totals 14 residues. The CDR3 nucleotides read TGTGCCAGCAGCTTAGGGGGAACCTACAATGAGCAGTTCTTC. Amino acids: CASSLGGTYNEQFF.

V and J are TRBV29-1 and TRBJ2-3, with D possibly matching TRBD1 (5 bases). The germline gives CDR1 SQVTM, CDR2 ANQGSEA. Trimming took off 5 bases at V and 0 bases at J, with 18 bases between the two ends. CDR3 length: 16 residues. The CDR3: CSVRWGSKLSTDTQYF. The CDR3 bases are TGCAGCGTTAGATGGGGCTCCAAACTAAGCACAGATACGCAGTATTTT.

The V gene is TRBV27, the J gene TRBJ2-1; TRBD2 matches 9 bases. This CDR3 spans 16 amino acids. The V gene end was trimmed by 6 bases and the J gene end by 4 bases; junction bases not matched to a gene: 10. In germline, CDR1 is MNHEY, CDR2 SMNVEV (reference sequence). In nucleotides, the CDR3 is TGTGCCAGCAGCACTGATCAGCGGGGGGTTTACAATGAGCAGTTCTTC. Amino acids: CASSTDQRGVYNEQFF.

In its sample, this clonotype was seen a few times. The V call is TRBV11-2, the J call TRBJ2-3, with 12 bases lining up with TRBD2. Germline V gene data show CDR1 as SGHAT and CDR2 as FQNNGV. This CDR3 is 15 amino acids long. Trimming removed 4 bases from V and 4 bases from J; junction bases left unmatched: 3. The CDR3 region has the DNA TGTGCCAGCAGCTCTAGCGGGGGGGCCGCAGATACGCAGTATTTT. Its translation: CASSSSGGAADTQYF.

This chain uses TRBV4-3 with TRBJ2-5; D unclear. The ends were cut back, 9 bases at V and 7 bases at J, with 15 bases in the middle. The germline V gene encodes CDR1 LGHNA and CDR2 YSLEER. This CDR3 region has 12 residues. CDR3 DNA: TGCGCCAGTCTTTCACCAGAAGGGACCCAGTACTTC. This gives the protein CASLSPEGTQYF.

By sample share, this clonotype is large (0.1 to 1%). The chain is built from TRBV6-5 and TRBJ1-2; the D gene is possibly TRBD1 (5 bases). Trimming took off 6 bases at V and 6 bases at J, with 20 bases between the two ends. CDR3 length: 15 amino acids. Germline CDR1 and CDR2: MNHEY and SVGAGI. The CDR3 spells CASSLYTGTPNGYTF. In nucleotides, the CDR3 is TGTGCCAGCAGCCTATACACCGGGACCCCTAATGGCTACACCTTC.

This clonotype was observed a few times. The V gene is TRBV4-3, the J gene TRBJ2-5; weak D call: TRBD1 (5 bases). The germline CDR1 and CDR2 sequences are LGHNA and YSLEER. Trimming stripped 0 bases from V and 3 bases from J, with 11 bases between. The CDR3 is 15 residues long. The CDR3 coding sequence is TGCGCCAGCAGCCAAGATCAGGGCCAAGAAGAGACCCAGTACTTC. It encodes CASSQDQGQEETQYF.

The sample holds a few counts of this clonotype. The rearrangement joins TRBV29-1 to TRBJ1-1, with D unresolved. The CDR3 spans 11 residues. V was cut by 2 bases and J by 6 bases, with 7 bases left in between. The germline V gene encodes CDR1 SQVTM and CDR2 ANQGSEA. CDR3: CSVEHGPEAFF. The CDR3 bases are TGCAGCGTTGAACATGGGCCTGAAGCTTTCTTT.

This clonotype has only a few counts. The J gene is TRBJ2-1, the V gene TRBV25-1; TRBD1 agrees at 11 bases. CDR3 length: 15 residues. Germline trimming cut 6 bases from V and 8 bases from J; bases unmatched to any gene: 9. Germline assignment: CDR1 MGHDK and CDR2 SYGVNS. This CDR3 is CASSGRDRGYDEQFF. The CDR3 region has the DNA TGTGCCAGCAGCGGGCGGGACAGGGGGTACGATGAGCAGTTCTTC. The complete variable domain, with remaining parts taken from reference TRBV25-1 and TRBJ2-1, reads EADIYQTPRYLVIGTGKKITLECSQTMGHDKMYWYQQDPGMELHLIHYSYGVNSTEKGDLSSESTVSRIRTEHFPLTLESARPSHTSQYLCASSGRDRGYDEQFFGPGTRLTVL.

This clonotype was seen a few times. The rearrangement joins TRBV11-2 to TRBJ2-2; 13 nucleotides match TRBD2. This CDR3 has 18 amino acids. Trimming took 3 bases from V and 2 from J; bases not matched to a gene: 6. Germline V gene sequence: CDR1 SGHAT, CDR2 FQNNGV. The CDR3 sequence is CASSFRLAGGPNTGELFF. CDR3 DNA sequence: TGTGCCAGCAGCTTCCGACTAGCGGGGGGCCCTAACACCGGGGAGCTGTTTTTT.

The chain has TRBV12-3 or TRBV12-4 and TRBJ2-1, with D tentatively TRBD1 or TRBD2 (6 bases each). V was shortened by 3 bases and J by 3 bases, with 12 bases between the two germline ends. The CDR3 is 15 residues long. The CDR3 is CASSLEGVYYNEQFF. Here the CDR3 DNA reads TGTGCCAGCAGTTTGGAGGGGGTATACTACAATGAGCAGTTCTTC.

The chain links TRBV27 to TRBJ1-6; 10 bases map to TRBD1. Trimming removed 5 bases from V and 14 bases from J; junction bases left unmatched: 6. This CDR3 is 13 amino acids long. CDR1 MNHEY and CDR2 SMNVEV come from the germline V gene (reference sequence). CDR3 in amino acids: CASSPDRGRALHF. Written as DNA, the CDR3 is TGTGCCAGCAGTCCGGACAGGGGGAGGGCCCTCCACTTT.

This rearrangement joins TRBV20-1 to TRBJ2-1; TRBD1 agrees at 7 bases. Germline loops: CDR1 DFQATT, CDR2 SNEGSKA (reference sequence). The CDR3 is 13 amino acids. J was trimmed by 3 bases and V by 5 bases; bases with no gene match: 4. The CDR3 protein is CSAWTGDYNEQFF. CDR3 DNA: TGCAGTGCTTGGACAGGCGACTACAATGAGCAGTTCTTC.

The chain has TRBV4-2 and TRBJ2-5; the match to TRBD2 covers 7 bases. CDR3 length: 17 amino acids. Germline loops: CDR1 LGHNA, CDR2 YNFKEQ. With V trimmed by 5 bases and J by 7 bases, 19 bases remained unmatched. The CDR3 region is CASSASRATGLLGTQYF. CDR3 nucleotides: TGTGCCAGCAGCGCGTCTAGGGCGACGGGACTACTTGGGACCCAGTACTTC.

This CDR3 is CASRRQASPSGANVLTF. DNA of the CDR3: TGTGCCAGCCGAAGGCAGGCTTCCCCCTCTGGGGCCAACGTCCTGACTTTC. The chain links TRBV2 to TRBJ2-6, with D unclear. Looked up from germline, CDR1 is SNHLY and CDR2 is FYNNEI. The CDR3 runs 17 residues. Trimming took 8 bases from V and 0 from J, leaving 17 bases between them.

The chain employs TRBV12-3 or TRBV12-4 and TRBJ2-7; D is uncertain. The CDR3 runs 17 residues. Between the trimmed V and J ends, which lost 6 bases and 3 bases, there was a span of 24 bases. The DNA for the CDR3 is TGTGCCAGCAGCTCTCTGGGCAACTCACCCTATTTCTACGAGCAGTACTTC. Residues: CASSSLGNSPYFYEQYF.

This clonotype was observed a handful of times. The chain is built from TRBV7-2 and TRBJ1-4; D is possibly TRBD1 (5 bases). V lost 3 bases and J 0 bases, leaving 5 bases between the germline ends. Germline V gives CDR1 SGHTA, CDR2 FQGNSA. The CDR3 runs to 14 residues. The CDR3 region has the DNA TGTGCCAGCAGCTTGACAGCAACTAATGAAAAACTGTTTTTT. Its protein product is CASSLTATNEKLFF.